The 8 T cell receptor beta chains reported below all come from one sample, sequenced in a study of T cells in Graves' hyperthyroidism and ophthalmopathy. TCR beta CDR3 sequences were amplified from RNA transcripts. HTBI primers were employed in a first-round RT-PCR of the TCR CDR3. TCRdb passed the multiplex PCR reads through MiXCR, listing each CDR3 protein once. The sample contains some 740,000 distinct CDR3 sequences, about 14% of which appear only once. Sequenced material: blood. These receptors all stem from a woman aged 18-29 years with Graves' hyperthyroidism.

This clonotype has at least ten counts. The V call is TRBV6-2 or TRBV6-3, the J call TRBJ2-1, with 8 positions matching TRBD2. The CDR3 has 15 amino acids. CDR1 is MNHEY, CDR2 SVGEGT, per germline. V shed 6 bases, J shed 3 bases, and the junction held 7 bases outside the gene matches. The CDR3: CASSRSGSLYNEQFF. The CDR3 nucleotides read TGTGCCAGCAGCCGAAGCGGGAGCCTCTACAATGAGCAGTTCTTC.

The table lists this clonotype with a few counts. V is TRBV4-1 and J is TRBJ2-3; unclear D gene. V was shortened by 0 bases and J by 2 bases, with 12 bases between the two germline ends. The CDR3 loop spans 16 amino acids. Germline CDR1 reads MGHRA; CDR2 reads YSYEKL. CDR3 residues: CASSQDTRPYTDTQYF. CDR3 DNA: TGCGCCAGCAGCCAAGATACGAGACCATACACAGATACGCAGTATTTT.

This chain connects TRBV7-9 to TRBJ1-6; possible D gene TRBD1, 5 bases. Germline V CDR1 and CDR2: SEHNR, FQNEAQ (reference sequence). Trimming removed 1 base from V and 10 bases from J, with 11 bases in between. The CDR3 contains 14 residues. CDR3 bases: TGTGCCAGCAGCTTAGTGGAGGGGTTGTCACCCCTCCACTTT. It translates to CASSLVEGLSPLHF.

At least ten counts were recorded for this clonotype. The gene calls are TRBV27 and TRBJ2-2; TRBD1 aligns across 10 bases. With V trimmed by 6 bases and J by 7 bases, 5 bases remained unmatched. Per the germline V gene, CDR1 is MNHEY and CDR2 is SMNVEV (reference sequence). The CDR3 totals 14 residues. In DNA, the CDR3 is TGTGCCAGCAGAACGACAGGGGGCGGCGGGGAGCTGTTTTTT. Its protein is CASRTTGGGGELFF.

This clonotype was observed many times. The chain is built from TRBV7-8 and TRBJ1-5; TRBD1 agrees at 8 bases. The ends lost 5 bases at V and 2 bases at J; junction bases unmatched: 8. CDR3 length: 16 amino acids. CDR1 and CDR2 from the germline V gene are SGHVS and FQNEAQ. The CDR3 sequence is CASSPRDRLRNQPQHF. CDR3 nucleotide sequence: TGTGCCAGCAGCCCCCGGGACAGGCTGCGCAATCAGCCCCAGCATTTT.

This clonotype was seen repeatedly, ten times or more. The genes are TRBV7-9 and TRBJ2-1, with 9 bases matching TRBD2. The V gene's germline CDR1 is SEHNR and CDR2 FQNEAQ (reference sequence). Trimming removed 3 bases from V and 6 bases from J; junction bases left unmatched: 3. The CDR3 spans 14 residues. CDR3 sequence reads: CASSFSGSGNEQFF. The CDR3 region has the DNA TGTGCCAGCAGCTTTAGCGGGAGCGGCAATGAGCAGTTCTTC.

This clonotype was counted only a few times. The chain carries TRBV10-3 and TRBJ2-1, with TRBD1 as a possible D gene (6 bases). Germline values: CDR1 ENHRY, CDR2 SYGVKD. The V end was cut by 3 bases, the J end by 12 bases, with 18 bases between. This CDR3 spans 14 amino acids. The CDR3 is CAISDLDSLGVQFF. DNA of the CDR3: TGTGCCATCAGTGATTTGGACAGCTTGGGGGTGCAGTTCTTC.

This clonotype was detected ten times or more. This chain connects TRBV6-2 or TRBV6-3 to TRBJ2-2, with D maybe TRBD1 (5 bases). There are 15 residues in the CDR3. Per the germline V gene, CDR1 is MNHEY and CDR2 is SVGEGT. Trimming pared 7 bases from V and 1 base from J, leaving 13 bases between. The CDR3: CASKMGRGNTGELFF. The CDR3 DNA reads TGTGCCAGCAAGATGGGGCGCGGGAACACCGGGGAGCTGTTTTTT.